A selection of T cell receptor beta chains follows, all from one sample in a study of control samples from healthy donors and cancer patients. Here immunoSEQ multiplex PCR was the method, and the copy in TCRdb shows in-frame clones only, minus some. Found here are over 85,000 clones, roughly 90% of them singletons; the top ten hold roughly 4%. The sample consisted of PBMCs. Source of these receptors: a woman aged 60-75 years with lung cancer. Each CDR3 is given with its conserved first and last residue. D genes are given only for firm matches. Only some rows state a clone size, as once, few, many or a class for expanded clones.

V gene: TRBV7-6; J gene: TRBJ1-2; D gene: .; clone size: .; CDR3 protein: CASSLSEDGGGYTF; CDR3 DNA: TGTGCCAGCAGCTTATCGGAGGACGGTGGTGGCTACACCTTC
V gene: TRBV2; J gene: TRBJ1-2; D gene: .; clone size: .; CDR3 protein: CASSVRGMTNGYTF; CDR3 DNA: TGTGCCAGCAGTGTAAGGGGAATGACCAATGGCTACACCTTC
V gene: TRBV4-1; J gene: TRBJ2-4; D gene: .; clone size: .; CDR3 protein: CASSQDRDLQAKNIQYF; CDR3 DNA: TGCGCCAGCAGCCAAGATCGGGATCTTCAAGCCAAAAACATTCAGTACTTC
V gene: TRBV5-4; J gene: TRBJ2-7; D gene: TRBD2; clone size: .; CDR3 protein: CASSLRSGRLDEQYF; CDR3 DNA: TGTGCCAGCAGCTTGCGCAGCGGGAGGCTCGACGAGCAGTACTTC
V gene: TRBV6-1; J gene: TRBJ2-5; D gene: TRBD2; clone size: .; CDR3 protein: CASSETSGMGTQYF; CDR3 DNA: TGTGCCAGCAGTGAGACTAGCGGGATGGGTACCCAGTACTTC
V gene: TRBV19; J gene: TRBJ2-1; D gene: TRBD2; clone size: .; CDR3 protein: CASSPSRASGGATYNEQFF; CDR3 DNA: TGTGCCAGTAGTCCCTCGCGGGCTAGCGGGGGGGCCACCTACAATGAGCAGTTCTTC
V gene: TRBV2; J gene: TRBJ2-2; D gene: TRBD1; clone size: .; CDR3 protein: CASSEGWQGAGELFF; CDR3 DNA: TGTGCCAGCAGTGAAGGTTGGCAGGGGGCCGGGGAGCTGTTTTTT
V gene: TRBV9; J gene: TRBJ2-7; D gene: .; clone size: few; CDR3 protein: CASSEGPGHTYEQYF; CDR3 DNA: TGTGCCAGCAGCGAGGGCCCGGGACATACCTACGAGCAGTACTTC
V gene: TRBV4-3; J gene: TRBJ2-2; D gene: .; clone size: .; CDR3 protein: CASSQDGGGGAGELFF; CDR3 DNA: TGCGCCAGCAGCCAAGATGGGGGGGGCGGGGCCGGGGAGCTGTTTTTT
V gene: TRBV6-5; J gene: TRBJ1-1; D gene: .; clone size: .; CDR3 protein: CASRADTEAFF; CDR3 DNA: TGTGCCAGCAGGGCGGACACTGAAGCTTTCTTT
V gene: TRBV5-4; J gene: TRBJ2-7; D gene: TRBD2; clone size: .; CDR3 protein: CASSGGLAGGGEQYF; CDR3 DNA: TGTGCCAGCAGCGGGGGACTAGCGGGAGGAGGCGAGCAGTACTTC
V gene: TRBV5-1; J gene: TRBJ2-1; D gene: TRBD2; clone size: .; CDR3 protein: CASSLGASGIGNEQFF; CDR3 DNA: TGCGCCAGCAGCTTGGGGGCTAGCGGGATCGGAAATGAGCAGTTCTTC
V gene: TRBV19; J gene: TRBJ1-2; D gene: .; clone size: .; CDR3 protein: CASSIELGRQANYGYTF; CDR3 DNA: TGTGCCAGTAGTATAGAACTGGGACGGCAAGCTAACTATGGCTACACCTTC
V gene: TRBV7-2; J gene: TRBJ2-1; D gene: .; clone size: .; CDR3 protein: CASSLGLVVGHNEQFF; CDR3 DNA: TGTGCCAGCAGCTTAGGGCTTGTGGTAGGACACAATGAGCAGTTCTTC
V gene: TRBV10-3; J gene: TRBJ2-3; D gene: .; clone size: .; CDR3 protein: CAISSAEALTDTQYF; CDR3 DNA: TGTGCCATCAGCTCGGCGGAGGCCCTCACAGATACGCAGTATTTT
V gene: TRBV6-9; J gene: TRBJ1-4; D gene: .; clone size: .; CDR3 protein: CASSLRAEFEKLFF; CDR3 DNA: TGTGCCAGCAGTTTAAGGGCCGAGTTTGAAAAACTGTTTTTT
V gene: TRBV6-5; J gene: TRBJ1-6; D gene: .; clone size: .; CDR3 protein: CASSTRDSPLHF; CDR3 DNA: TGTGCCAGCAGTACTAGGGATTCACCCCTCCACTTT
V gene: TRBV18; J gene: TRBJ2-7; D gene: .; clone size: .; CDR3 protein: CASSPPGIYSVGEQYF; CDR3 DNA: TGTGCCAGCTCACCCCCGGGGATTTATTCCGTTGGCGAGCAGTACTTC
V gene: TRBV29-1; J gene: TRBJ1-2; D gene: TRBD1; clone size: .; CDR3 protein: CSVDGTGSPNYGYTF; CDR3 DNA: TGCAGCGTCGATGGGACAGGGTCGCCTAACTATGGCTACACCTTC
V gene: TRBV10-3; J gene: TRBJ2-3; D gene: TRBD1; clone size: .; CDR3 protein: CAISESLRTGGFISGTDTQYF; CDR3 DNA: TGTGCCATCAGTGAGTCACTTAGGACAGGGGGCTTCATCTCCGGCACAGATACGCAGTATTTT
V gene: TRBV5-1; J gene: TRBJ2-2; D gene: TRBD1; clone size: .; CDR3 protein: CASSLGTGVTGELFF; CDR3 DNA: TGCGCCAGCAGCTTGGGGACAGGGGTCACCGGGGAGCTGTTTTTT
V gene: TRBV11-1; J gene: TRBJ2-5; D gene: .; clone size: .; CDR3 protein: CASSLAPQETQYF; CDR3 DNA: TGTGCCAGCAGCTTAGCTCCGCAAGAGACCCAGTACTTC
V gene: TRBV5-4; J gene: TRBJ1-4; D gene: .; clone size: .; CDR3 protein: CASSLALQGTNEKLFF; CDR3 DNA: TGTGCCAGCAGCTTGGCTCTACAGGGAACTAATGAAAAACTGTTTTTT
V gene: TRBV9; J gene: TRBJ1-1; D gene: .; clone size: .; CDR3 protein: CASSVWTGMNTEAFF; CDR3 DNA: TGTGCCAGCAGCGTATGGACGGGTATGAACACTGAAGCTTTCTTT
V gene: TRBV5-1; J gene: TRBJ2-1; D gene: .; clone size: .; CDR3 protein: CASSGETRGEQFF; CDR3 DNA: TGCGCCAGCAGCGGGGAGACACGAGGTGAGCAGTTCTTC
V gene: TRBV15; J gene: TRBJ1-5; D gene: .; clone size: .; CDR3 protein: CATSREGTSLGYQPQHF; CDR3 DNA: TGTGCCACCAGCAGAGAAGGAACCTCGTTGGGATATCAGCCCCAGCATTTT
V gene: TRBV10-3; J gene: TRBJ2-5; D gene: TRBD2; clone size: .; CDR3 protein: CATAPLAGGPETQYF; CDR3 DNA: TGTGCCACCGCCCCACTAGCGGGAGGGCCGGAGACCCAGTACTTC
V gene: TRBV5-1; J gene: TRBJ1-1; D gene: .; clone size: .; CDR3 protein: CASSLFEVGHPSTEAFF; CDR3 DNA: TGCGCCAGCAGCTTGTTTGAGGTAGGGCACCCCTCCACTGAAGCTTTCTTT
V gene: TRBV6-5; J gene: TRBJ1-5; D gene: .; clone size: .; CDR3 protein: CASSYSGGSNQPQHF; CDR3 DNA: TGTGCCAGCAGTTACTCAGGGGGTAGCAATCAGCCCCAGCATTTT
V gene: TRBV5-4; J gene: TRBJ2-1; D gene: .; clone size: .; CDR3 protein: CASSLKGERYYNEQFF; CDR3 DNA: TGTGCCAGCAGCTTGAAGGGGGAGCGTTATTACAATGAGCAGTTCTTC
V gene: TRBV6-5; J gene: TRBJ2-7; D gene: .; clone size: .; CDR3 protein: CASRPPGVSEQYF; CDR3 DNA: TGTGCCAGCAGGCCCCCAGGGGTTTCCGAGCAGTACTTC
V gene: TRBV3-1/TRBV3-2; J gene: TRBJ1-1; D gene: .; clone size: .; CDR3 protein: CASSQVDASTEAFF; CDR3 DNA: TGTGCCAGCAGCCAAGTGGACGCCAGCACTGAAGCTTTCTTT
V gene: TRBV6-4; J gene: TRBJ2-2; D gene: .; clone size: .; CDR3 protein: CASRREAGTTGELFF; CDR3 DNA: TGTGCCAGCCGTAGAGAGGCCGGTACCACCGGGGAGCTGTTTTTT
V gene: TRBV19; J gene: TRBJ1-1; D gene: TRBD1; clone size: .; CDR3 protein: CASSRDRETEAFF; CDR3 DNA: TGTGCCAGTAGTAGGGACAGGGAAACTGAAGCTTTCTTT
V gene: TRBV3-1/TRBV3-2; J gene: TRBJ2-2; D gene: .; clone size: .; CDR3 protein: CASSQELTPDTGELFF; CDR3 DNA: TGTGCCAGCAGCCAAGAATTGACACCAGACACCGGGGAGCTGTTTTTT
V gene: TRBV12-5; J gene: TRBJ1-5; D gene: .; clone size: .; CDR3 protein: CASGWGGSNQPQHF; CDR3 DNA: TGTGCTAGTGGTTGGGGGGGAAGTAATCAGCCCCAGCATTTT
V gene: TRBV7-9; J gene: TRBJ1-4; D gene: TRBD1; clone size: once; CDR3 protein: CASSLDRGGEKLFF; CDR3 DNA: TGTGCCAGCAGCCTGGACAGGGGGGGAGAAAAACTGTTTTTT
V gene: TRBV27; J gene: TRBJ1-1; D gene: .; clone size: .; CDR3 protein: CASSPSHGSLTEAFF; CDR3 DNA: TGTGCCAGCAGTCCCAGCCATGGGTCCCTCACTGAAGCTTTCTTT
V gene: TRBV7-8; J gene: TRBJ2-7; D gene: .; clone size: .; CDR3 protein: CASSSYESYEQYF; CDR3 DNA: TGTGCCAGCAGCTCCTACGAATCCTACGAGCAGTACTTC